This T cell receptor beta chain was observed in a study of beta chain features in type 1 diabetes. General study results and limits: All four CD4+ subsets of Type 1 diabetes patients contained TCRB CDR3s that were moderately but significantly shorter.

The whole isolated RNA underwent reverse transcription, so sequencing captured expressed TCRB transcripts. Using immunoSEQ multiplex PCR, the repertoire was profiled, and TCRdb retains in-frame clones only, with some absent. The data hold more than 250,000 clones, with over 12% observed a single time. V shed 5 bases and J shed 7 bases, with 9 bases lying between them. The germline gives CDR1 SGHTS, CDR2 YDEGEE. This CDR3 spans 11 amino acids. Points on this clone: Its antigen is undetermined.

This sequence originates from a man younger than 30 with type 1 diabetes. The sample comprised naive CD4+ T cells from blood. J is TRBJ1-1 and V is TRBV5-8; D gene uncertain. The CDR3 DNA follows: TGTGCCAGCAGTAACATGATTGAAGCTTTCTTT. As protein: CASSNMIEAFF.